This is a list of T cell receptor beta chains from one sample in a study of spatial heterogeneity in lung cancer. In TCRdb, the 5' RACE reads were re-called with MiXCR into one record per CDR3 protein. Here the sample spans 8,000 to 9,500 distinct CDR3 sequences, 4.5% being singletons. This specimen was lung tumor tissue, taken at surgery. These TCRs come from a female donor with early-stage non-small cell lung cancer. Each CDR3 is given with its conserved first and last residue. A D gene is named only where the DNA matches it firmly. Size tells how often a clone was seen (once, few, many) or the class of an expanded clone, and some rows leave it out.

d_call	clone_size	v_call	j_call	cdr3_aa	cdr3_nt
-	medium-sized	TRBV20-1	TRBJ2-7	CSARDIGQNYEQYF	TGCAGTGCTAGAGATATTGGGCAGAACTACGAGCAGTACTTC
-	few	TRBV2	TRBJ2-3	CASSGQGYTDTQYF	TGTGCCAGCAGTGGGCAGGGGTACACAGATACGCAGTATTTT
-	many	TRBV28	TRBJ1-6	CASSAASGSYNSPLHF	TGTGCCAGCAGTGCAGCATCCGGATCTTATAATTCACCCCTCCACTTT
-	many	TRBV12-3/TRBV12-4	TRBJ2-3	CASSRGDTQYF	TGTGCCAGCAGTAGAGGGGATACGCAGTATTTT
TRBD2	-	TRBV5-4	TRBJ2-3	CASRRGLAGVGVTDTQYF	TGTGCCAGCAGAAGGGGACTAGCGGGAGTGGGTGTTACAGATACGCAGTATTTT
TRBD2	many	TRBV7-6	TRBJ2-1	CASSPRLANEQFF	TGTGCCAGCAGCCCCCGACTAGCCAATGAGCAGTTCTTC
TRBD1	medium-sized	TRBV29-1	TRBJ2-2	CSVEAWDRRNTGELFF	TGCAGCGTTGAGGCTTGGGACAGGAGGAACACCGGGGAGCTGTTTTTT
-	many	TRBV12-3/TRBV12-4	TRBJ2-7	CASSLYSFGGPQSEQYF	TGTGCCAGCAGTTTATATAGCTTTGGGGGACCCCAATCCGAGCAGTACTTC
-	medium-sized	TRBV20-1	TRBJ2-1	CSAKPSHNEQFF	TGCAGTGCTAAACCTAGCCACAATGAGCAGTTCTTC
-	many	TRBV28	TRBJ1-5	CASRGAGRQPQHF	TGTGCCAGCAGGGGAGCGGGCAGGCAGCCCCAGCATTTT
TRBD2	many	TRBV10-2	TRBJ2-7	CASTLAGVLGEQYF	TGCGCCAGCACATTAGCGGGAGTTCTTGGCGAGCAGTACTTC
-	medium-sized	TRBV21-1	TRBJ2-2	CATRVDRADTGELFF	TGTGCCACCAGGGTCGACAGGGCGGACACCGGGGAGCTGTTTTTT
-	many	TRBV7-9	TRBJ2-1	CVSSALQTSSYNEQFF	TGTGTCAGCAGCGCACTTCAGACGAGCTCCTACAATGAGCAGTTCTTC
-	medium-sized	TRBV19	TRBJ2-1	CASTGRFPYNEQFF	TGTGCCAGTACCGGGAGATTCCCCTACAATGAGCAGTTCTTC
-	many	TRBV19	TRBJ2-7	CASSILEGASYEQYF	TGTGCCAGTAGTATACTGGAGGGGGCCTCCTACGAGCAGTACTTC
-	many	TRBV6-1	TRBJ2-1	CASSEGRYDNEQFF	TGTGCCAGCAGTGAGGGGCGATATGACAATGAGCAGTTCTTC
-	many	TRBV5-1	TRBJ2-1	CASRKDHRDSHPYNEQFF	TGCGCCAGCAGAAAAGATCACAGAGACAGCCACCCCTACAATGAGCAGTTCTTC
-	medium-sized	TRBV27	TRBJ2-5	CAILPDQETQYF	TGTGCCATACTACCGGACCAAGAGACCCAGTACTTC
-	many	TRBV28	TRBJ1-3	CASSDGQSGNTIYF	TGTGCCAGCAGCGATGGACAGTCTGGAAACACCATATATTTT
-	many	TRBV12-3/TRBV12-4	TRBJ1-4	CASGLGREKLFF	TGTGCCAGCGGGCTGGGACGAGAAAAACTGTTTTTT
TRBD2	-	TRBV15	TRBJ2-4	CATRSGRGLVNIQYF	TGTGCCACCAGATCCGGTAGGGGACTAGTGAACATTCAGTACTTC
-	many	TRBV18	TRBJ2-3	CASSRLGGITDTQYF	TGTGCCAGCTCACGACTGGGCGGGATCACAGATACGCAGTATTTT
-	many	TRBV20-1	TRBJ2-7	CSAGEYEQYF	TGCAGTGCTGGCGAGTACGAGCAGTACTTC
-	many	TRBV7-9	TRBJ2-7	CASSPRDGNYEQYF	TGTGCCAGCAGCCCACGGGACGGGAACTACGAGCAGTACTTC
TRBD2	medium-sized	TRBV6-4	TRBJ2-2	CASSLTSGIAGELFF	TGTGCCAGCAGTCTGACTAGCGGGATCGCCGGGGAGCTGTTTTTT
TRBD2	many	TRBV5-4	TRBJ2-7	CASSPSGGRSSYEQYF	TGTGCCAGCAGCCCAAGTGGCGGGAGGAGCTCCTACGAGCAGTACTTC
-	medium-sized	TRBV7-8	TRBJ1-4	CASSSTATVGGEKLFF	TGTGCCAGCAGCTCCACTGCGACCGTCGGGGGTGAAAAACTGTTTTTT
-	many	TRBV20-1	TRBJ1-5	CSARVAMGQPQHF	TGCAGTGCTAGAGTGGCAATGGGTCAGCCCCAGCATTTT
TRBD2	many	TRBV20-1	TRBJ2-1	CSASPGLAGGNEQFF	TGCAGTGCTAGCCCGGGACTAGCGGGAGGGAATGAGCAGTTCTTC
-	many	TRBV5-1	TRBJ2-1	CASSELGSSYNEQFF	TGCGCCAGCAGCGAATTGGGGAGCTCCTACAATGAGCAGTTCTTC
TRBD1	-	TRBV12-3/TRBV12-4	TRBJ2-7	CATSQGASYEQYF	TGTGCCACATCACAGGGGGCCTCCTACGAGCAGTACTTC
-	-	TRBV2	TRBJ2-1	CASRQLYNEQFF	TGTGCCAGCAGACAGCTCTACAATGAGCAGTTCTTC
-	many	TRBV20-1	TRBJ1-5	CSATSLLARDQPQHF	TGCAGTGCTACATCCCTACTTGCGCGGGATCAGCCCCAGCATTTT
-	many	TRBV7-3	TRBJ1-1	CASSVQGENTEAFF	TGTGCCAGCAGCGTACAGGGCGAGAACACTGAAGCTTTCTTT
-	-	TRBV29-1	TRBJ1-3	CSVVGPSGNTIYF	TGCAGCGTTGTAGGGCCATCTGGAAACACCATATATTTT
TRBD2	many	TRBV5-5	TRBJ2-1	CASSLREVEQFF	TGTGCCAGCAGCTTGCGGGAGGTGGAGCAGTTCTTC
TRBD2	medium-sized	TRBV13	TRBJ2-7	CASSIGLAGTYEQYF	TGTGCCAGCAGCATCGGACTAGCGGGAACCTACGAGCAGTACTTC
-	many	TRBV5-1	TRBJ2-5	CASSFDGLRGETQYF	TGCGCCAGCAGCTTTGACGGACTTCGAGGAGAGACCCAGTACTTC
-	medium-sized	TRBV12-3/TRBV12-4	TRBJ1-5	CASSLSAQPQHF	TGTGCCAGCAGCCTCAGCGCCCAGCCCCAGCATTTT
TRBD1	many	TRBV7-2	TRBJ2-5	CASVRDRGRETQYF	TGTGCCAGCGTCCGGGACAGGGGACGGGAGACCCAGTACTTC
TRBD1	many	TRBV12-3/TRBV12-4	TRBJ1-5	CASSRTGASNQPQHF	TGTGCCAGCAGTAGGACAGGGGCGAGCAATCAGCCCCAGCATTTT
TRBD2	many	TRBV30	TRBJ2-7	CAWTRGTDYEQYF	TGTGCCTGGACGCGGGGGACCGACTACGAGCAGTACTTC
-	many	TRBV11-2	TRBJ1-1	CASSFVRGTEAFF	TGTGCCAGCAGCTTTGTGCGCGGCACTGAAGCTTTCTTT
TRBD1	medium-sized	TRBV5-1	TRBJ1-2	CASSLEPTGAVWYTF	TGCGCCAGCAGCCTGGAGCCGACAGGGGCGGTTTGGTACACCTTC
-	many	TRBV12-3/TRBV12-4	TRBJ2-1	CASRPGGGSSYNEQFF	TGTGCCAGCAGACCAGGGGGGGGGAGCTCCTACAATGAGCAGTTCTTC
-	many	TRBV19	TRBJ1-4	CASRNPGATNEKLFF	TGTGCCAGTAGGAACCCGGGCGCAACTAATGAAAAACTGTTTTTT